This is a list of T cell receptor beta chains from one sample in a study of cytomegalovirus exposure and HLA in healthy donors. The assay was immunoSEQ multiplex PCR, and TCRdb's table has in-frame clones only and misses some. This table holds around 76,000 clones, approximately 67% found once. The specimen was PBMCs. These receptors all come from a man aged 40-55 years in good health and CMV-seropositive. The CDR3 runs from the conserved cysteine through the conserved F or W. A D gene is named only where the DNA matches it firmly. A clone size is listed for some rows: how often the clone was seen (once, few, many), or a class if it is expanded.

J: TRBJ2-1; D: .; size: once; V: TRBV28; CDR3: CASSFLGLGRSEGEQFF; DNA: TGTGCCAGCAGTTTCTTGGGGTTAGGTCGGTCGGAGGGGGAGCAGTTCTTC
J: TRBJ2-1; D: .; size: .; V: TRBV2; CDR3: CASSERQANEQFF; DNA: TGTGCCAGCAGTGAAAGACAGGCCAATGAGCAGTTCTTC
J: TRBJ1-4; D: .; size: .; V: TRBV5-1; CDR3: CASSLDRRGEKLFF; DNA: TGCGCCAGCAGCTTGGACAGGAGGGGTGAAAAACTGTTTTTT
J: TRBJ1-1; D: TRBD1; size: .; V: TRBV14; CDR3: CASSQVTGGTEAFF; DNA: TGTGCCAGCAGCCAAGTGACAGGGGGCACTGAAGCTTTCTTT
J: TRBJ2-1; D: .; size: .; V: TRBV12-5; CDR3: CASGQQGSPNEQFF; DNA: TGTGCTAGTGGCCAGCAGGGGTCCCCCAATGAGCAGTTCTTC
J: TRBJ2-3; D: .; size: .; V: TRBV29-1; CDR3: CSVTVISSTDTQYF; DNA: TGCAGCGTTACGGTAATCTCTAGCACAGATACGCAGTATTTT
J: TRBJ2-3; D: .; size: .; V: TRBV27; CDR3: CASSLSAGPVTAHTQYF; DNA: TGTGCCAGCAGTTTATCTGCGGGACCAGTTACGGCTCATACGCAGTATTTT
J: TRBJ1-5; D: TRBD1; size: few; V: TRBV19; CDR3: CASNLGTGGFQPQHF; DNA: TGTGCCAGTAATCTTGGGACAGGGGGTTTTCAGCCCCAGCATTTT
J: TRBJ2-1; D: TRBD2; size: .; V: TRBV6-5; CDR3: CASNGLAGGEQFF; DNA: TGTGCCAGCAATGGACTAGCGGGAGGTGAGCAGTTCTTC
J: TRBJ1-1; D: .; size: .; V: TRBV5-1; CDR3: CASSFSVGGTEAFF; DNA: TGCGCCAGCAGCTTCTCAGTCGGGGGCACTGAAGCTTTCTTT
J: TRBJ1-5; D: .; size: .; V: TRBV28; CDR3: CASSGGGNNQPQHF; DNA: TGTGCCAGCAGTGGGGGGGGGAACAATCAGCCCCAGCATTTT
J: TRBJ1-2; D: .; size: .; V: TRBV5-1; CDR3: CASSSGYPGRDGYTF; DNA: TGCGCCAGCAGCTCAGGTTATCCAGGGCGCGATGGCTACACCTTC
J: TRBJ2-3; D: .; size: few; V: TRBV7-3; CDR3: CASSLRGLSPDTQYF; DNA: TGTGCCAGCAGCTTAAGGGGACTTAGCCCCGATACGCAGTATTTT
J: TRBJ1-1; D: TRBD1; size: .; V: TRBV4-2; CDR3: CASSQGQGSGTEAFF; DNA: TGTGCCAGCAGCCAAGGACAGGGCTCGGGGACTGAAGCTTTCTTT
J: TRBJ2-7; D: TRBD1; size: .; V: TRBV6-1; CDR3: CASSVRDRGYEQYF; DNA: TGTGCCAGCAGTGTCCGGGACAGGGGTTACGAGCAGTACTTC
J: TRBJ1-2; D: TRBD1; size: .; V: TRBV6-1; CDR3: CASSEGRGRDGYTF; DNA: TGTGCCAGCAGTGAAGGCAGGGGGCGGGATGGCTACACCTTC
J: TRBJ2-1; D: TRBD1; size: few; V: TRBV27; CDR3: CASSVDRGLAYNEQFF; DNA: TGTGCCAGCAGTGTCGACAGGGGACTGGCCTACAATGAGCAGTTCTTC
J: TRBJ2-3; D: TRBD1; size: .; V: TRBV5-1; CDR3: CASSSPRQGVGDTQYF; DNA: TGCGCCAGCAGCTCCCCTCGACAGGGTGTGGGAGATACGCAGTATTTT
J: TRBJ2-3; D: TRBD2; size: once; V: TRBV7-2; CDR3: CASGLFSTDTQYF; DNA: TGTGCGTCGGGACTATTTAGCACAGATACGCAGTATTTT
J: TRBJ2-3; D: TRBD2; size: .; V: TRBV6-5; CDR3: CASSSLSGVTQYF; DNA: TGTGCCAGCAGTTCGCTTAGCGGGGTCACGCAGTATTTT
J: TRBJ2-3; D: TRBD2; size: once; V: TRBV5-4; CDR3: CASSRTSGGATDTQYF; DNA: TGTGCCAGCAGCCGCACTAGCGGGGGGGCCACAGATACGCAGTATTTT
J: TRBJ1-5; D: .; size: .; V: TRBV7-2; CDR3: CASSLDTNQPQHF; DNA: TGTGCCAGCAGCCTGGACACCAATCAGCCCCAGCATTTT
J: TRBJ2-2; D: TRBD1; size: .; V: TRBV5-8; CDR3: CASSVDRGSDTGELFF; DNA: TGTGCCAGCAGCGTCGACAGGGGGTCCGACACCGGGGAGCTGTTTTTT
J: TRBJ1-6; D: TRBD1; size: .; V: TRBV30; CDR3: CAWSVFNPTGTYNSPLHF; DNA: TGTGCCTGGAGTGTGTTCAACCCGACAGGGACCTATAATTCACCCCTCCACTTT
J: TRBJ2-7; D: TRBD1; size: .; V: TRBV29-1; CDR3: CSAEAGTGAYEQYF; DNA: TGCAGCGCCGAAGCAGGGACAGGGGCCTACGAGCAGTACTTC
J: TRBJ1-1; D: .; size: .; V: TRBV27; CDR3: CASSLRGRPLNTEAFF; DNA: TGTGCCAGCAGTTTACGAGGCAGACCATTGAACACTGAAGCTTTCTTT
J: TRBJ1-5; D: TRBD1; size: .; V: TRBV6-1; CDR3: CASSEAGGGQPQHF; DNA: TGTGCCAGCAGTGAAGCAGGGGGCGGGCAGCCCCAGCATTTT
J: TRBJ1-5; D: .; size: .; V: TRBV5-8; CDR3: CASSSQDRGNQPQHF; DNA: TGTGCCAGCAGCTCGCAGGACAGAGGCAATCAGCCCCAGCATTTT
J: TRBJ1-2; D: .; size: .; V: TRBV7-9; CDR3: CASRRDTVYGYTF; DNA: TGTGCCAGCAGAAGAGACACGGTCTATGGCTACACCTTC
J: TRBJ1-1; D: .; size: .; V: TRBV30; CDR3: CAWNPGGAEAFF; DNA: TGTGCCTGGAACCCGGGAGGAGCTGAAGCTTTCTTT
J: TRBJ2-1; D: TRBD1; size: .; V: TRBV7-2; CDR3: CASSLDRGSYNEQFF; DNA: TGTGCCAGCAGCCTAGACAGGGGTAGCTACAATGAGCAGTTCTTC
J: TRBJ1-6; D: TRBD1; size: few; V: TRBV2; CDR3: CASSAGGKGARSPLHF; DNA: TGTGCCAGCAGTGCGGGAGGGAAGGGGGCTAGATCACCCCTCCACTTT
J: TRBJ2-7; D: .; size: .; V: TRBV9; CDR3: CASSASGEQYF; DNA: TGTGCCAGCAGCGCCTCCGGCGAGCAGTACTTC
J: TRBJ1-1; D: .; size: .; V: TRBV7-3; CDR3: CASSLTRPDMNTEAFF; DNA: TGTGCCAGCAGCTTAACGAGGCCGGATATGAACACTGAAGCTTTCTTT
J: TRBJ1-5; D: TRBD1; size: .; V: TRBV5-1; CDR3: CASSLEPSGTGSNQPQHF; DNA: TGCGCCAGCAGCTTGGAACCCTCCGGGACAGGGAGCAATCAGCCCCAGCATTTT
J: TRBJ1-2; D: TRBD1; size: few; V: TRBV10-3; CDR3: CAISELGQAGYGYTF; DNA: TGTGCCATCAGTGAGTTAGGACAGGCGGGCTATGGCTACACCTTC
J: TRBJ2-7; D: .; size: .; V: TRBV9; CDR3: CASSPGQPTRRYEQYF; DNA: TGTGCCAGCAGCCCCGGACAGCCCACAAGGAGATACGAGCAGTACTTC
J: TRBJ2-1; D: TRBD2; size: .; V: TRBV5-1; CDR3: CASSSRTSGDEQFF; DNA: TGCGCCAGCAGCTCCCGGACTAGCGGCGATGAGCAGTTCTTC
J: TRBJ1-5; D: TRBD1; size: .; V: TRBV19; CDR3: CASSIYRDRGLSNQPQHF; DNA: TGTGCCAGTAGTATTTACCGGGACAGGGGACTTAGCAATCAGCCCCAGCATTTT
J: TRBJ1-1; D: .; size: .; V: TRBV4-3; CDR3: CASSQDGAGTLNTEAFF; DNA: TGCGCCAGCAGCCAAGACGGCGCGGGGACCCTTAACACTGAAGCTTTCTTT
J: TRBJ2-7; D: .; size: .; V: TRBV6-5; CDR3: CASSYSWQSYEQYF; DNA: TGTGCCAGCAGTTACTCGTGGCAGTCCTACGAGCAGTACTTC
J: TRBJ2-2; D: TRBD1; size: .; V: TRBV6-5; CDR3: CASRHRDRDAGELFF; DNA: TGTGCCAGCAGACACCGGGACAGGGACGCCGGGGAGCTGTTTTTT
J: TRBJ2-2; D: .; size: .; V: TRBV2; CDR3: CARAGDTGELFF; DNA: TGTGCCAGGGCAGGGGACACCGGGGAGCTGTTTTTT
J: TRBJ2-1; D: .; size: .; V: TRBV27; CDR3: CASSTPTGSSYNEQFF; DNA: TGTGCCAGCAGTACCCCGACAGGTTCATCCTACAATGAGCAGTTCTTC
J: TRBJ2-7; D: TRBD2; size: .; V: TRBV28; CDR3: CASSFFEGTTKQYF; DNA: TGTGCCAGCAGTTTTTTTGAGGGGACTACGAAGCAGTACTTC
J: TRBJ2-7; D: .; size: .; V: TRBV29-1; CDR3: CSVAERPTRIPYEQYF; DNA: TGCAGCGTTGCGGAGCGCCCCACACGGATTCCCTACGAGCAGTACTTC
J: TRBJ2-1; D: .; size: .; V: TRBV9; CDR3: CASSVADSGYNEQFF; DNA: TGTGCCAGCAGCGTAGCTGACAGTGGGTACAATGAGCAGTTCTTC
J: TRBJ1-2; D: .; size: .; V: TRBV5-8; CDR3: CASSLVGSYGYTF; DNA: TGTGCCAGCAGCTTGGTAGGGAGCTATGGCTACACCTTC
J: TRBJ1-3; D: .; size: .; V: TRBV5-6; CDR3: CASSFGVFGNTIYF; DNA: TGTGCCAGCAGCTTTGGAGTTTTTGGAAACACCATATATTTT
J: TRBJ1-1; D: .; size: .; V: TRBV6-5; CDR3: CASSRTSRRTEAFF; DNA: TGTGCCAGCAGCCGGACTTCCCGGCGGACTGAAGCTTTCTTT